The 27 T cell receptor beta chains below come from one sample, sequenced in a study of T cell responses to AZD1222 COVID-19 vaccine. Some clones are missing from TCRdb's copy, which holds only in-frame ones; the method was immunoSEQ multiplex PCR. In the table there are 150,000 or so clones, around nine tenths of which are singletons. This material consisted of peripheral blood, taken on day 0 of AZD1222 vaccination. Receptor source: an adult in good health.

The rearrangement uses TRBV18 and TRBJ2-7; 7 positions agree with TRBD1. Germline lookup yields CDR1 KGHSH and CDR2 LQKENI. The CDR3 sequence is 12 residues long. V dropped 5 bases and J dropped 4; count of bases not matched to a gene: 2. CDR3 in DNA: TGTGCCAGCTCAGCGGACAGGTACGAGCAGTACTTC. It translates to CASSADRYEQYF.

The chain carries TRBV6-5 and TRBJ2-2; D might be TRBD1 (5 bases). V lost 0 bases and J 6 bases, leaving 14 bases between the germline ends. Germline V gene lookup returns CDR1 MNHEY and CDR2 SVGAGI. The CDR3 has 16 amino acids. The CDR3 sequence: CASSYSRAPRSGELFF. The CDR3 DNA is TGTGCCAGCAGTTACTCCAGGGCCCCGAGGTCCGGGGAGCTGTTTTTT.

The table lists this clone with a count of one. The chain recombines TRBV5-1 with TRBJ2-3, with D possibly matching TRBD2 (5 bases). Between the trimmed V and J ends, which lost 0 bases and 0 bases, there was a span of 17 bases. This CDR3 spans 18 amino acids. The germline V gene encodes CDR1 SGHRS and CDR2 YFSETQ. CDR3 nucleotides: TGCGCCAGCAGCTTGGGAGGGATGGTCGGCAGTAGCACAGATACGCAGTATTTT. Its translation: CASSLGGMVGSSTDTQYF.

The J gene is TRBJ2-1, the V gene TRBV6-1, with D unresolved. The CDR3 loop spans 16 amino acids. Germline assignment: CDR1 MNHNS and CDR2 SASEGT. V was trimmed by 4 bases and J by 0 bases, leaving 13 bases between them. CDR3 region: CASSGARASSYNEQFF. As DNA, the CDR3 is TGTGCCAGCAGTGGCGCCCGGGCGAGCTCCTACAATGAGCAGTTCTTC.

This sequence joins TRBV27 and TRBJ1-4; D uncertain. This CDR3 is 14 amino acids long. Germline CDR1 MNHEY, CDR2 SMNVEV (reference sequence). V shed 4 bases and J shed 5 bases, with 11 bases lying between them. In nucleotides, the CDR3 is TGTGCCAGCAGTTACCGGGTGGGGAATGAAAAACTGTTTTTT. Its protein is CASSYRVGNEKLFF.

The V gene is TRBV11-2, the J gene TRBJ1-5; D call uncertain. CDR1 and CDR2 from the germline V gene are SGHAT and FQNNGV. The CDR3 length is 11 residues. V was shortened by 5 bases and J by 7 bases, with 6 bases between the two germline ends. For the CDR3, the DNA is TGTGCCAGCAGCCCAACCCAGCCCCAGCATTTT. Amino acids: CASSPTQPQHF.

V gene TRBV6-5 combines with J gene TRBJ1-4; D gene unclear. Germline V gene sequence: CDR1 MNHEY, CDR2 SVGAGI. V lost 11 bases to trimming and J lost 0 bases, with 13 bases between them. The CDR3 spans 14 residues. The CDR3 region is CASSRGATNEKLFF. The CDR3 coding sequence is TGTGCCTCCTCTCGGGGTGCAACTAATGAAAAACTGTTTTTT.

This sequence joins TRBV20-1 and TRBJ1-1; D possibly corresponds to TRBD1 (6 bases). This CDR3 is built from 11 residues. V lost 1 base and J lost 8, with 8 bases in between. The V gene's germline CDR1 is DFQATT and CDR2 SNEGSKA (reference sequence). In DNA, the CDR3 is TGCAGTGCTAGAGCCGGGACAGAAGCTTTCTTT. As protein: CSARAGTEAFF.

The chain has TRBV19 and TRBJ1-5, with a weak D call TRBD1 (5 bases). Germline-derived CDR1 and CDR2 are LNHDA and SQIVND (reference sequence). This CDR3 comprises 15 residues. The V and J ends lost 5 bases and 7 bases respectively, with 18 bases between them. CDR3 DNA: TGTGCCAGTAGTCGCCCGGGCCCGGGGGAACAGCCCCAGCATTTT. This gives the protein CASSRPGPGEQPQHF.

Note on this clone: The same CDR3 also results from other DNA sequences found in this sample. This chain connects TRBV6-4 to TRBJ2-3; TRBD2 matches at 10 bases. The CDR3 has 15 amino acids. J gave up 1 base and V 2 bases, and 0 bases lay outside the gene matches. CDR1 MRHNA and CDR2 SNTAGT come from the germline V gene. The CDR3 spells CASSDGTSGTDTQYF. The DNA of the CDR3 is TGTGCCAGCAGTGACGGGACTAGCGGCACAGATACGCAGTATTTT.

There are a few counts of this clone. The gene calls are TRBV7-8 and TRBJ2-4; D is possibly TRBD1 or TRBD2 (5 bases each). The CDR3 runs to 18 residues. Trimming removed 4 bases from V and 1 base from J, with 20 bases in between. CDR1 is SGHVS, CDR2 FQNEAQ, per germline. CDR3 coding DNA: TGTGCCAGCAGCTCCCGCCGGGGCAGGGACGGGGCCAAAAACATTCAGTACTTC. Translated, it gives CASSSRRGRDGAKNIQYF.

This rearrangement joins TRBV9 to TRBJ1-2; D ambiguous. CDR3 length equals 15 residues. With 4 bases removed from V and 5 bases from J, the gap between germline ends came to 18 bases. CDR1 and CDR2 from the germline V gene are SGDLS and YYNGEE. The CDR3 is CASSIDTPGRYGYTF. As DNA, the CDR3 is TGTGCCAGCAGCATCGACACGCCGGGGAGATATGGCTACACCTTC.

This clone was picked up a small number of times. V gene TRBV6-4 combines with J gene TRBJ1-1; 10 bases match TRBD1. Unmatched junction bases numbered 11, after V lost 6 bases and J lost 4 bases. There are 16 residues in the CDR3. Germline V lookup: CDR1 MRHNA, CDR2 SNTAGT. CDR3 coding DNA: TGTGCCAGCAGCTCAGGGACAGGGGACTCCGGCACTGAAGCTTTCTTT. This gives the protein CASSSGTGDSGTEAFF.

Only one count was recorded for this clone. V gene TRBV7-8 combines with J gene TRBJ2-5, with D perhaps TRBD2 (6 bases). CDR1 is SGHVS and CDR2 is FQNEAQ in the germline V gene. V gave up 3 bases and J gave up 2 bases, with 16 bases separating them. The CDR3 has 16 amino acids. CDR3 amino acids: CASSFFVAGSQETQYF. In DNA, the CDR3 is TGTGCCAGCAGCTTTTTTGTGGCGGGATCACAAGAGACCCAGTACTTC.

The chain is built from TRBV7-8 and TRBJ1-4; D is possibly TRBD1 (5 bases). Trimming took 1 base from V and 1 from J, leaving 10 bases between them. The CDR3 is 16 amino acids. Germline CDR1 SGHVS, CDR2 FQNEAQ. The CDR3 reads CASSLGRGRTNEKLFF. The CDR3 nucleotides are TGTGCCAGCAGCTTAGGGCGGGGCCGAACTAATGAAAAACTGTTTTTT.

The chain combines TRBV6-2 or TRBV6-3 with TRBJ2-5; 8 bases are a match to TRBD2. This CDR3 region has 15 residues. J was trimmed by 6 bases and V by 6 bases; bases with no gene match: 12. The germline CDR1 and CDR2 sequences are MNHEY and SVGEGT. As DNA, the CDR3 is TGTGCCAGCAGCGGTGTCGGGGGGGCTTGGAAGACCCAGTACTTC. This gives the protein CASSGVGGAWKTQYF.

This clone was seen only once. The chain links TRBV5-1 to TRBJ2-1; D is perhaps TRBD2 (6 bases). Germline CDR1 SGHRS, CDR2 YFSETQ. The CDR3 totals 15 residues. Trimming took off 1 base at V and 7 bases at J, with 15 bases between the two ends. The CDR3 region has the DNA TGCGCCAGCAGCTTGTTCGACGGGGGTACGAATGAGCAGTTCTTC. Protein: CASSLFDGGTNEQFF.

The chain links TRBV7-2 to TRBJ2-7; 15 nucleotides line up with TRBD2. The V and J ends lost 5 bases and 7 bases, in that order; junction bases with no gene match: 3. Germline lookup yields CDR1 SGHTA and CDR2 FQGNSA. CDR3 length equals 14 residues. CDR3 DNA: TGTGCCAGCAGCCCCGGACTAGCGGGAGGGGAGCAGTACTTC. The encoded protein is CASSPGLAGGEQYF.

The chain has TRBV6-4 and TRBJ2-3; no reliable D call. This CDR3 is 14 amino acids long. Per germline, CDR1 MRHNA and CDR2 SNTAGT. The V end was cut by 4 bases, the J end by 0 bases, with 8 bases between. CDR3 protein: CASSAKESTDTQYF. The CDR3 nucleotides are TGTGCCAGCAGTGCTAAGGAGAGCACAGATACGCAGTATTTT.

V and J are TRBV19 and TRBJ1-6; 7 positions agree with TRBD1. V lost 7 bases and J lost 9; bases outside the gene matches: 12. The CDR3 has 15 residues. Per the germline V gene, CDR1 is LNHDA and CDR2 is SQIVND (reference sequence). This CDR3 is CASTHGPGGVSPLHF. The CDR3 region has the DNA TGTGCCAGTACCCACGGGCCAGGGGGAGTTTCACCCCTCCACTTT.

The rearrangement joins TRBV2 to TRBJ2-3, with 7 bases that match TRBD2. In germline, CDR1 is SNHLY, CDR2 FYNNEI. V lost 7 bases, J lost 2 bases, and 18 bases stayed unmatched. The CDR3 is made up of 18 amino acids. CDR3 coding DNA: TGTGCCAGCACCAGAACCCGGGGGGTTAGCGAATCCACAGATACGCAGTATTTT. Translation gives CASTRTRGVSESTDTQYF.

The chain has TRBV6-6 and TRBJ2-7; no clear D gene. V dropped 0 bases and J dropped 0 bases, with 6 bases sitting between them. The V gene's germline CDR1 is MNHNY and CDR2 SVGAGI (reference sequence). This CDR3 is 14 amino acids long. In nucleotides, the CDR3 is TGTGCCAGCAGTTACTCCAAGATCTCCTACGAGCAGTACTTC. Residues: CASSYSKISYEQYF.

The V and J genes are TRBV4-1 and TRBJ1-1; unclear D gene. This CDR3 contains 15 residues. Per the germline V gene, CDR1 is MGHRA and CDR2 is YSYEKL. The V gene lost 0 bases and the J gene lost 1 base, with 9 bases spanning the gap. The CDR3 DNA follows: TGCGCCAGCAGCCAAGACGGGATAGGGAACACTGAAGCTTTCTTT. Its protein product is CASSQDGIGNTEAFF.

The V call is TRBV10-3, the J call TRBJ1-1, with a possible D match to TRBD1 (6 bases). Germline loops: CDR1 ENHRY, CDR2 SYGVKD. Trimming left V 3 bases short and J 5 bases short, with 22 bases between. This CDR3 contains 17 residues. CDR3 loop: CAISDLGQGIGVTEAFF. The DNA for the CDR3 is TGTGCCATCAGTGATCTAGGGCAGGGGATCGGGGTAACTGAAGCTTTCTTT.

V and J are TRBV24-1 and TRBJ2-3; D is unresolved. V was trimmed by 9 bases and J by 0 bases, leaving 3 bases between them. Germline V gene sequence: CDR1 KGHDR, CDR2 SFDVKD. This CDR3 is 11 amino acids long. The CDR3 reads CATGSTDTQYF. For the CDR3, the DNA is TGTGCCACCGGGAGCACAGATACGCAGTATTTT.

The gene calls are TRBV6-2 or TRBV6-3 and TRBJ2-4; D might be TRBD2 (7 bases). The CDR3 consists of 16 residues. CDR1 MNHEY and CDR2 SVGEGT come from the germline V gene. V was pared by 6 bases and J by 8 bases, with 23 bases between. CDR3 in amino acids: CASSPNRVGAGDIQYF. The CDR3 DNA sequence: TGTGCCAGCAGCCCAAACAGGGTTGGGGCGGGGGACATTCAGTACTTC.

The rearrangement links TRBV7-8 to TRBJ1-1; TRBD1 is a possible D gene (5 bases). This CDR3 is 15 amino acids long. Germline assignment: CDR1 SGHVS and CDR2 FQNEAQ. The V end lost 1 base, the J end lost 11 bases, and 20 bases lay between the germline ends. CDR3 sequence (DNA): TGTGCCAGCAGCTTAGTGGGATTGGGTCAGGGAATGGCTTTCTTT. It is translated as CASSLVGLGQGMAFF. The full variable domain, in which reference TRBV7-8 and TRBJ1-1 provide the parts outside the CDR3, is GAGVSQSPRYKVAKRGQDVALRCDPISGHVSLFWYQQALGQGPEFLTYFQNEAQLDKSGLPSDRFFAERPEGSVSTLKIQRTQQEDSAVYLCASSLVGLGQGMAFFGQGTRLTVV.